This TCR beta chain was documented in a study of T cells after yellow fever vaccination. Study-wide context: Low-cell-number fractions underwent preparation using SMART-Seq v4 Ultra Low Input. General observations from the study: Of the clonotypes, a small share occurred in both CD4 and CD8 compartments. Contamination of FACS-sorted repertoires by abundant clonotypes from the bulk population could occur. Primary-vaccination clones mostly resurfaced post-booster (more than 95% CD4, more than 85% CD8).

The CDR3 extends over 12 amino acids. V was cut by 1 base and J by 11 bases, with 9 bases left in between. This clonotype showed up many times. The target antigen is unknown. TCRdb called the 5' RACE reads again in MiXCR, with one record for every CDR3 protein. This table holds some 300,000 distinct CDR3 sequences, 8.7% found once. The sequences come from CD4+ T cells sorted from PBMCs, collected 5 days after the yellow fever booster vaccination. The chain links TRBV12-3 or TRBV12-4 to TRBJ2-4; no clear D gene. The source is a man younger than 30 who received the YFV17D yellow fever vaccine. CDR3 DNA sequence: TGTGCCAGCAGTTTAGACAAGACATTTCAGTACTTC. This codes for CASSLDKTFQYF.